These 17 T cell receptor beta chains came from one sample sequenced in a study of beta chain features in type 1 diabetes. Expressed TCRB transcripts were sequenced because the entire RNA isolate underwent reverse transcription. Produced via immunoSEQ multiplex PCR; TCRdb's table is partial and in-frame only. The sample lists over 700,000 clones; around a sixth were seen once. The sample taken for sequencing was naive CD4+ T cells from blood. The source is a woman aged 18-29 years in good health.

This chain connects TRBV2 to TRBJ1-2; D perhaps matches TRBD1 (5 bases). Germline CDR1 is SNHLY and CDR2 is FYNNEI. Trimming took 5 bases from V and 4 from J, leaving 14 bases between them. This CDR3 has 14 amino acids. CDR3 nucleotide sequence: TGTGCCAGCAGTCAGGAATCAGGGCCCTATGGCTACACCTTC. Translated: CASSQESGPYGYTF.

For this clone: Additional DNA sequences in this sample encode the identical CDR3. The CDR3 loop is CASSIQATNEKLFF. CDR3 bases: TGTGCCAGTAGTATACAGGCAACTAATGAAAAACTGTTTTTT. The V gene is TRBV19, the J gene TRBJ1-4; D is ambiguous. From germline, CDR1 is LNHDA and CDR2 SQIVND (reference sequence). CDR3 size: 14 residues. V shed 2 bases and J shed 0 bases, with 4 bases lying between them.

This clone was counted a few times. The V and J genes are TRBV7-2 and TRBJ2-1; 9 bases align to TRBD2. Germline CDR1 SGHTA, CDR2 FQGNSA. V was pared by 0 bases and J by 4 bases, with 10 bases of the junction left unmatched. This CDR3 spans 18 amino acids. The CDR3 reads CASSLALVGAGGYNEQFF. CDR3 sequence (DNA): TGTGCCAGCAGCTTAGCCTTGGTTGGCGCGGGAGGGTACAATGAGCAGTTCTTC.

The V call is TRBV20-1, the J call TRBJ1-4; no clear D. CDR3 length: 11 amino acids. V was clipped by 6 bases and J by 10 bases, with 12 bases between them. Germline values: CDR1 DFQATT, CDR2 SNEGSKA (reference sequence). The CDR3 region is CSAPNYGKLFF. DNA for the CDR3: TGCAGTGCGCCGAACTATGGAAAACTGTTTTTT.

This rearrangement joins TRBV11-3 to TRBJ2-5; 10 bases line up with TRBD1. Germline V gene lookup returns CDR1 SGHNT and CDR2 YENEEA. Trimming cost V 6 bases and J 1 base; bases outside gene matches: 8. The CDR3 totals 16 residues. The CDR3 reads CASSLGQGGAQETQYF. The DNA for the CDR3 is TGTGCCAGCAGTCTCGGACAGGGGGGTGCCCAAGAGACCCAGTACTTC.

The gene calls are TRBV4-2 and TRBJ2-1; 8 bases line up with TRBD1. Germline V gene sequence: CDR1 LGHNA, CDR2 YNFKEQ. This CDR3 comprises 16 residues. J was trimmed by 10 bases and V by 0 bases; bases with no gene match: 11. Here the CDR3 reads CASSQDPGGFGGEQFF. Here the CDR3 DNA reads TGTGCCAGCAGCCAAGATCCAGGGGGCTTTGGAGGCGAGCAGTTCTTC.

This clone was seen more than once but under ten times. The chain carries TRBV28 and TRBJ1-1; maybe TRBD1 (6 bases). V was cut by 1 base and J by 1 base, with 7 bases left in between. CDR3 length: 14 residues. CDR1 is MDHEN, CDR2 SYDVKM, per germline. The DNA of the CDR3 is TGTGCCAGCAGTTTATACAGGGAGAACACTGAAGCTTTCTTT. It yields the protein CASSLYRENTEAFF.

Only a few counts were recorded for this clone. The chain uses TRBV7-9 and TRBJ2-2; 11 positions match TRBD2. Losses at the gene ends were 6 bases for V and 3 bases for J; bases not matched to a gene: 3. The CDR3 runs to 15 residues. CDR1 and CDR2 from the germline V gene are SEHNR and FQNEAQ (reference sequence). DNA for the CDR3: TGTGCCAGCAGGATAGCGGGAGGGGACACCGGGGAGCTGTTTTTT. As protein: CASRIAGGDTGELFF. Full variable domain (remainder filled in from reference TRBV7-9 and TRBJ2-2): DTGVSQNPRHKITKRGQNVTFRCDPISEHNRLYWYRQTLGQGPEFLTYFQNEAQLEKSRLLSDRFSAERPKGSFSTLEIQRTEQGDSAMYLCASRIAGGDTGELFFGEGSRLTVL.

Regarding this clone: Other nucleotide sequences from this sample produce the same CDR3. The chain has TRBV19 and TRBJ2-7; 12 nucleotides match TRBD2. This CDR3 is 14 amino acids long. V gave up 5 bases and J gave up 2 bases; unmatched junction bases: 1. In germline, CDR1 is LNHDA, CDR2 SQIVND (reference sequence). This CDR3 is CASSRTSGAYEQYF. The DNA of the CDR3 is TGTGCCAGTAGTCGGACTAGCGGGGCCTACGAGCAGTACTTC.

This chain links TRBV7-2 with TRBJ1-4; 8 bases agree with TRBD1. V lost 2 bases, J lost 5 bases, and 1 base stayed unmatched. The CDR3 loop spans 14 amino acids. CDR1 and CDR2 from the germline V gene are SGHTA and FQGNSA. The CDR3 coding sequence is TGTGCCAGCAGCTTAAGGACAGGGAATGAAAAACTGTTTTTT. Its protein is CASSLRTGNEKLFF.

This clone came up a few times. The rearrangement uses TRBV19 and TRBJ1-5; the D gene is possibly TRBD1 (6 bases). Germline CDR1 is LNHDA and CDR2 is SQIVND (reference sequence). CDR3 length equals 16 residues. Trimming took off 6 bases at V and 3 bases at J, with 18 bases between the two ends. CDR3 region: CASRQLKDSHNQPQHF. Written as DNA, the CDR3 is TGTGCCAGTAGGCAGCTTAAGGACAGTCACAATCAGCCCCAGCATTTT.

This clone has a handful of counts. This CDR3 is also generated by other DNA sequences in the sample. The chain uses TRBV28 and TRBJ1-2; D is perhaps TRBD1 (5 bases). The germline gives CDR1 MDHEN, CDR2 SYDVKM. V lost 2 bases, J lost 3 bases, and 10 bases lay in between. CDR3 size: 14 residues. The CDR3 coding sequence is TGTGCCAGCAGTTTAGGTCGGGGGTACTATGGCTACACCTTC. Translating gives CASSLGRGYYGYTF.

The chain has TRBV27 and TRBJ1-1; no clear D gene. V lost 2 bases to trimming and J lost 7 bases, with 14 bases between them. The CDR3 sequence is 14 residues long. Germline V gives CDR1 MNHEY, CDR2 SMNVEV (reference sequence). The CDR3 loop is CASSLNWQANEAFF. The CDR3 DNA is TGTGCCAGCAGTTTAAATTGGCAGGCGAATGAAGCTTTCTTT.

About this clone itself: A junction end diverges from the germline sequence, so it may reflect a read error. CDR3: CATSLAGLAGVDEQFF. CDR3 DNA: TGTGCCACCAGCTTAGCGGGACTAGCGGGAGTGGATGAGCAGTTCTTC. J is TRBJ2-1 and V is TRBV7-9; 14 bases align to TRBD2. CDR1 SEHNR and CDR2 FQNEAQ come from the germline V gene (reference sequence). The CDR3 is 16 residues long. Together with reference TRBV7-9 and TRBJ2-1, the CDR3 gives the full variable domain: DTGVSQNPRHKITKRGQNVTFRCDPISEHNRLYWYRQTLGQGPEFLTYFQNEAQLEKSRLLSDRFSAERPKGSFSTLEIQRTEQGDSAMYLCATSLAGLAGVDEQFFGPGTRLTVL.

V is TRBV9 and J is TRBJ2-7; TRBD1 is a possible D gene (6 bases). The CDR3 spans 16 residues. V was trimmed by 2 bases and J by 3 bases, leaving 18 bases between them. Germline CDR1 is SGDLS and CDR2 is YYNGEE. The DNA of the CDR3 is TGTGCCAGCAGCGTTGGGTGGACAGCCGGAAGCTACGAGCAGTACTTC. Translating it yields CASSVGWTAGSYEQYF. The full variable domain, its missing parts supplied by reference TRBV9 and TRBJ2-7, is DSGVTQTPKHLITATGQRVTLRCSPRSGDLSVYWYQQSLDQGLQFLIQYYNGEERAKGNILERFSAQQFPDLHSELNLSSLELGDSALYFCASSVGWTAGSYEQYFGPGTRLTVT.

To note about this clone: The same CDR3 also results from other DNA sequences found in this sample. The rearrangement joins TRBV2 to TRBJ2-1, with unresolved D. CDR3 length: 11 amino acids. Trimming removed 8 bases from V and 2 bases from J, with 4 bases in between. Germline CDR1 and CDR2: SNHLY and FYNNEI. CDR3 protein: CASRAYNEQFF. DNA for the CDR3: TGTGCCAGCCGGGCCTACAATGAGCAGTTCTTC.

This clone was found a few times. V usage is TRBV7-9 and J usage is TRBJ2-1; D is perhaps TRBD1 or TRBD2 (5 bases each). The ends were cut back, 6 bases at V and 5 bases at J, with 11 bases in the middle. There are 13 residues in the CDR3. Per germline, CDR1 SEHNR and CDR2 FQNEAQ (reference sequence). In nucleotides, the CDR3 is TGTGCCAGCAGGAAGGGACGCCACAATGAGCAGTTCTTC. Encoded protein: CASRKGRHNEQFF.